This T cell receptor beta chain came from a study of blood T cell repertoires in COVID-19. Study-wide background: PBMCs, B-cell-depleted T cells, or T cells were the source of the cDNA or gDNA that made up the material.

CDR3 length: 15 amino acids. From germline, CDR1 is SGHKS and CDR2 YYEKEE (reference sequence). After removal of 5 bases from V and 1 base from J, the junction contained 9 bases not matched to a gene. Assay used: immunoSEQ multiplex PCR; TCRdb lists only in-frame clones, some missing. The data show roughly 250,000 clones, with 80% to 85% seen just once and approximately 14% held by the top ten. Those enrolled in Seattle joined during active infection and were followed longitudinally afterward. The sample consisted of peripheral blood. This TCR derives from a person aged 65 to 85 with COVID-19, enrolled during active disease. V gene TRBV5-5 combines with J gene TRBJ2-7; 7 bases agree with TRBD1. CDR3 protein: CASSYTGTVSYEQYF. The CDR3 DNA follows: TGTGCCAGCAGTTACACCGGGACAGTGTCCTACGAGCAGTACTTC.